This TCR beta chain was sequenced for a study of blood T cell repertoires in COVID-19. At the level of the study: Specimens from acute and convalescent COVID-19 originated in the United States, Italy and Spain.

Sequencing was performed with immunoSEQ multiplex PCR; in TCRdb, only in-frame clones are kept and a portion is missing. Of tens of thousands of clones in the sample, 70% to 85% were seen once. Trimming took off 7 bases at V and 10 bases at J, with 14 bases between the two ends. The CDR3 contains 13 residues. The receptor was isolated from a man between 50 and 59 years old with active or convalescent COVID-19. The sequencing input was peripheral blood. The chain joins TRBV12-3 or TRBV12-4 to TRBJ1-6; D is possibly TRBD1 (5 bases). Here the CDR3 DNA reads TGTGCCAGCACCTTGACTCAGGGATCACCCCTCCACTTT. Encoded protein: CASTLTQGSPLHF.